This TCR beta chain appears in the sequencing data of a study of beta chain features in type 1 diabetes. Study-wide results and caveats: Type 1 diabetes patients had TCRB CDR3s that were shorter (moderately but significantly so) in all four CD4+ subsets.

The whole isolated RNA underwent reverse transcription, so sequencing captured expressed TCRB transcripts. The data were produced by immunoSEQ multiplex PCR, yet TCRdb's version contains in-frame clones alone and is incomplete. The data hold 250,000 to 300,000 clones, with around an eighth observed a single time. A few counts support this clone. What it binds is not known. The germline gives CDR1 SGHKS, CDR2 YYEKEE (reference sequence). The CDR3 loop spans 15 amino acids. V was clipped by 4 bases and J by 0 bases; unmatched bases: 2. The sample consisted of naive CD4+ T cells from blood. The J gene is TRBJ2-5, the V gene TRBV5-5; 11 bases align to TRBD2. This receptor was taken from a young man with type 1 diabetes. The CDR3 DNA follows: TGTGCCAGCAGCATGGGACTAGCGGACCAAGAGACCCAGTACTTC. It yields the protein CASSMGLADQETQYF.